This record covers a single T cell receptor (beta chain). Germline-derived CDR1 and CDR2 are MNHNS and SASEGT. The CDR3 is 15 amino acids. V was cut by 10 bases and J by 1 base, with 16 bases left in between. TCRdb's copy holds only in-frame clones and misses some; the assay was immunoSEQ multiplex PCR. The repertoire holds about 1,900,000 clones, about 94% seen once, with approximately 1.2% in the top ten. This sample stems from a study of shared clonotypes between healthy human individuals. Positively selected for CCR7, the CD45RO-negative cells used as naive CD8 cells excluded terminally differentiated effector memory CD45RA+ cells.

This chain connects TRBV6-1 to TRBJ2-2; no reliable D call. The receptor was derived from a man aged 18 to 30 in good health. The sequenced sample consisted of naive CD8+ T cells sorted from blood. CDR3 protein: CAIPLRRLNTGELFF. CDR3 nucleotides: TGTGCCATCCCGCTACGGCGGTTGAACACCGGGGAGCTGTTTTTT.